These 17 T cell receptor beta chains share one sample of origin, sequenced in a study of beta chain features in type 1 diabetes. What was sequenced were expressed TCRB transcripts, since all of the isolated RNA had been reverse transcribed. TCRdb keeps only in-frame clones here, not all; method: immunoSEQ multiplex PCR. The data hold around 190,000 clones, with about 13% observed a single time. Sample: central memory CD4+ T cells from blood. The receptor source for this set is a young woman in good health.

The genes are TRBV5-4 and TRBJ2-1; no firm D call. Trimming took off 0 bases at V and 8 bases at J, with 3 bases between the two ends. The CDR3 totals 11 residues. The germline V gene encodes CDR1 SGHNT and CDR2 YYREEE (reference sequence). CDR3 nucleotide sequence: TGTGCCAGCAGCTTGGTCGATGAGCAGTTCTTC. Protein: CASSLVDEQFF.

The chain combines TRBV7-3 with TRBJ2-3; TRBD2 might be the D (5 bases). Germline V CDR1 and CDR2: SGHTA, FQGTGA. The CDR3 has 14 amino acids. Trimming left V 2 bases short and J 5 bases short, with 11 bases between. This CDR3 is CASSLSGNEDTQYF. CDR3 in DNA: TGTGCCAGCAGCTTATCCGGGAATGAAGATACGCAGTATTTT.

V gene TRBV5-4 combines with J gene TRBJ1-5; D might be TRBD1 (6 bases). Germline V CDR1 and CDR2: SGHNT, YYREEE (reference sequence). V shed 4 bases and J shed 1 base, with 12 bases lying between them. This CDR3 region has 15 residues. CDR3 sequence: CASSTGTGSNQPQHF. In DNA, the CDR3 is TGTGCCAGCAGCACCGGAACAGGGAGCAATCAGCCCCAGCATTTT.

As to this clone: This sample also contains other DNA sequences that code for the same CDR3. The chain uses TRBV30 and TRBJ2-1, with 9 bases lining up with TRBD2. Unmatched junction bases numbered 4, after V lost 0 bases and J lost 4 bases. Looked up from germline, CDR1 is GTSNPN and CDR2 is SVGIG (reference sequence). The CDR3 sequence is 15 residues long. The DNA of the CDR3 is TGTGCCTGGAGTGTAGGTCTAGCGGGGTACAATGAGCAGTTCTTC. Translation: CAWSVGLAGYNEQFF.

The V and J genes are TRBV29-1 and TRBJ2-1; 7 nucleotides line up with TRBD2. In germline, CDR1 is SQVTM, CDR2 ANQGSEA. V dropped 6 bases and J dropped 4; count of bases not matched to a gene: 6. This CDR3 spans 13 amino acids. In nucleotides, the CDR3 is TGCAGCGTGAGGGCTAGCGGATACAATGAGCAGTTCTTC. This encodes CSVRASGYNEQFF.

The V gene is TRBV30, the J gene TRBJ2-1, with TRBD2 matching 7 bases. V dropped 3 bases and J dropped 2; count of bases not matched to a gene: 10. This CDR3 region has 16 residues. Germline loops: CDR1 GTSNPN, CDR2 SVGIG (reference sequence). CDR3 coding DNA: TGTGCCTGGAGGGAGGCTAGCGGTGTAACCTACAATGAGCAGTTCTTC. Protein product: CAWREASGVTYNEQFF.

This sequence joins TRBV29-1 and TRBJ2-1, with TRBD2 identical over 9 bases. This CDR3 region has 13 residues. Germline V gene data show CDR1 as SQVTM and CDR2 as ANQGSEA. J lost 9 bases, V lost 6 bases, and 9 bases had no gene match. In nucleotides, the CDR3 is TGCAGCGTGAGGGGGGCTAGCGGGACTGAGCAGTTCTTC. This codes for CSVRGASGTEQFF.

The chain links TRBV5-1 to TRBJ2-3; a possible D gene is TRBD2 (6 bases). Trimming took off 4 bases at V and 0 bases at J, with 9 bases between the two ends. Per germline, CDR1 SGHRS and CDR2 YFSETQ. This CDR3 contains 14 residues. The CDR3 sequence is CASSPGTSTDTQYF. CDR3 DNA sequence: TGCGCCAGCAGCCCGGGGACTAGCACAGATACGCAGTATTTT.

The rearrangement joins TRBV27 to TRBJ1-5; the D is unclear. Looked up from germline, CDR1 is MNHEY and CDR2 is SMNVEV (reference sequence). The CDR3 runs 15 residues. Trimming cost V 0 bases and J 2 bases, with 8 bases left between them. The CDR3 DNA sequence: TGTGCCAGCAGTTTATCGCGTATGGGCAATCAGCCCCAGCATTTT. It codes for CASSLSRMGNQPQHF.

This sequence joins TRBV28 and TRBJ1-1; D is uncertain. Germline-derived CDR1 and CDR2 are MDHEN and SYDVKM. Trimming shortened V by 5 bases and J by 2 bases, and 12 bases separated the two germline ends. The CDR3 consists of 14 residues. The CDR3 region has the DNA TGTGCCAGCAGTGGGCACAAGGTTAACACTGAAGCTTTCTTT. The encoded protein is CASSGHKVNTEAFF.

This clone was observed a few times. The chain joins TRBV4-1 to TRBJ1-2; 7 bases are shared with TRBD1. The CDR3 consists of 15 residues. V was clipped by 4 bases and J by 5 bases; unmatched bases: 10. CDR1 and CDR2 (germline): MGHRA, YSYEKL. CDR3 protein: CASSPGQASQYGYTF. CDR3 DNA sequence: TGCGCCAGCAGCCCAGGACAGGCATCCCAATATGGCTACACCTTC.

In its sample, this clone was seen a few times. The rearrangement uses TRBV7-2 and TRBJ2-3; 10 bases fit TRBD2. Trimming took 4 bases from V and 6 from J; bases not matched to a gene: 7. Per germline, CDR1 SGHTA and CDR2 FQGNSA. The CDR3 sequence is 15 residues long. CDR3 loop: CASSSAGGPFDTQYF. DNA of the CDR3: TGTGCCAGCAGCTCAGCGGGAGGGCCATTTGATACGCAGTATTTT.

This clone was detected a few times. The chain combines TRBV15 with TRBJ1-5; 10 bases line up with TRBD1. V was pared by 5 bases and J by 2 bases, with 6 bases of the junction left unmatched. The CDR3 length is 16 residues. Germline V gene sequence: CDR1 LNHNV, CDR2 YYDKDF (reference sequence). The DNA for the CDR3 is TGTGCCACCAGCCCTTACGGGACAGGGGGCAATCAGCCCCAGCATTTT. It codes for CATSPYGTGGNQPQHF. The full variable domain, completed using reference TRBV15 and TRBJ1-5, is DAMVIQNPRYQVTQFGKPVTLSCSQTLNHNVMYWYQQKSSQAPKLLFHYYDKDFNNEADTPDNFQSRRPNTSFCFLDIRSPGLGDTAMYLCATSPYGTGGNQPQHFGDGTRLSIL.

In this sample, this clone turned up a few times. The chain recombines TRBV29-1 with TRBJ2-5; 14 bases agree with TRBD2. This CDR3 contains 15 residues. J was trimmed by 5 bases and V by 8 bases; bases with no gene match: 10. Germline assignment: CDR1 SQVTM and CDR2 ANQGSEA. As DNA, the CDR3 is TGCAGCAGTGGGACTAGCGGGAGTTGGGGGGAGACCCAGTACTTC. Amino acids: CSSGTSGSWGETQYF.

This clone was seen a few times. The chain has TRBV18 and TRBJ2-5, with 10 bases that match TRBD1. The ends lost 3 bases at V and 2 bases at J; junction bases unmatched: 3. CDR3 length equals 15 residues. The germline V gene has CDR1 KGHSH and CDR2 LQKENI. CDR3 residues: CASSPGTGVQETQYF. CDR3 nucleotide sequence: TGTGCCAGCTCACCCGGGACAGGGGTGCAAGAGACCCAGTACTTC.

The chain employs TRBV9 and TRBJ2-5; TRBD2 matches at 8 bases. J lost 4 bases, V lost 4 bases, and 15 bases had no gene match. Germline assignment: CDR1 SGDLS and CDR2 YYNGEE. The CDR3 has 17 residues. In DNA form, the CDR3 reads TGTGCCAGCAGCCCCGAAGCTAGCGGGCCAGAGGGAGAGACCCAGTACTTC. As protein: CASSPEASGPEGETQYF. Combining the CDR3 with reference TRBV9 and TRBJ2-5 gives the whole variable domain DSGVTQTPKHLITATGQRVTLRCSPRSGDLSVYWYQQSLDQGLQFLIQYYNGEERAKGNILERFSAQQFPDLHSELNLSSLELGDSALYFCASSPEASGPEGETQYFGPGTRLLVL.

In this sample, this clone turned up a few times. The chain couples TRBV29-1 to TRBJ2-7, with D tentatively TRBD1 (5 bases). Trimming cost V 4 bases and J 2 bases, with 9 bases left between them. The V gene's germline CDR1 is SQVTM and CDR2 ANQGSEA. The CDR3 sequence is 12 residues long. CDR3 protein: CSVGGHPYEQYF. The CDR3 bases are TGCAGCGTTGGTGGACATCCCTACGAGCAGTACTTC.